These 29 T cell receptor beta chains share one sample of origin, sequenced in a study of T cell repertoires in cytomegalovirus infection. TCRdb re-called the reads with MiXCR, one entry per CDR3 protein. Seen here are around 540,000 distinct CDR3 sequences, 33% observed once, and the top ten hold around a sixth. Their recognized antigens are unknown. Sequencing used cultured PBMCs, obtained from culture after CMV antigen stimulation. The origin of the receptors is a human donor in good health (CMV status not recorded). Some clones in this sample may be carry-over from other donors' samples.

In this sample, this clonotype turned up a few times. The rearrangement links TRBV18 to TRBJ1-1, with 9 bases fitting TRBD1. The CDR3 runs to 18 residues. Trimming took 6 bases from V and 2 from J; bases not matched to a gene: 16. In germline, CDR1 is KGHSH, CDR2 LQKENI. The CDR3 is CASSQLRTGDNTNTEAFF. CDR3 nucleotides: TGTGCCAGCTCCCAACTAAGGACAGGGGACAATACAAACACTGAAGCTTTCTTT.

V usage is TRBV12-3 or TRBV12-4 and J usage is TRBJ2-2, with D unclear. CDR3 length equals 14 residues. V lost 5 bases and J 6 bases, leaving 13 bases between the germline ends. The CDR3 sequence: CASSTVLAAGELFF. DNA of the CDR3: TGTGCCAGCAGTACTGTTCTGGCGGCCGGGGAGCTGTTTTTT.

This clonotype was observed a handful of times. The chain combines TRBV27 with TRBJ1-5, with D unclear. Germline V gene data show CDR1 as MNHEY and CDR2 as SMNVEV (reference sequence). Trimming removed 4 bases at V and 5 bases at J, with 9 bases between. The CDR3 is 13 amino acids. The CDR3, as DNA: TGTGCCAGCAGTTACGGGTCGGATCAGCCCCAGCATTTT. Translated: CASSYGSDQPQHF.

The chain carries TRBV18 and TRBJ2-3; D is uncertain. The V and J ends lost 3 bases and 4 bases respectively, with 17 bases between them. The CDR3 spans 16 residues. The germline V gene has CDR1 KGHSH and CDR2 LQKENI. CDR3 coding DNA: TGTGCCAGCTCACCTGCATACAGTGGGATCCCAGATACGCAGTATTTT. Translated, it gives CASSPAYSGIPDTQYF.

This clonotype was recorded a few times. This rearrangement joins TRBV9 to TRBJ1-1; D is possibly TRBD1 (6 bases). This CDR3 is 15 amino acids long. Trimming removed 0 bases at V and 1 base at J, with 10 bases between. Per the germline V gene, CDR1 is SGDLS and CDR2 is YYNGEE. The chain's CDR3 is CASSVVAGANTEAFF. Here the CDR3 DNA reads TGTGCCAGCAGCGTAGTGGCAGGGGCGAACACTGAAGCTTTCTTT.

This chain uses TRBV7-8 with TRBJ1-4; 8 bases agree with TRBD1. The trim removed 3 bases at V and 8 bases at J, leaving 8 bases unmatched. Germline V gene lookup returns CDR1 SGHVS and CDR2 FQNEAQ. The CDR3 spans 15 residues. CDR3 in amino acids: CASSLLRGLGEKLFF. The CDR3 coding sequence is TGTGCCAGCAGCTTGCTCAGGGGGCTCGGGGAAAAACTGTTTTTT.

This clonotype was seen at least ten times. The chain has TRBV7-2 and TRBJ2-5; D is possibly TRBD1 (5 bases). The germline V gene has CDR1 SGHTA and CDR2 FQGNSA. Trimming took 5 bases from V and 1 from J, leaving 8 bases between them. This CDR3 comprises 13 residues. CDR3 bases: TGTGCCAGCAGCATTGACAGCCAAGAGACCCAGTACTTC. Encoded protein: CASSIDSQETQYF. Using reference TRBV7-2 and TRBJ2-5 for the parts outside the CDR3, the full variable domain is GAGVSQSPSNKVTEKGKDVELRCDPISGHTALYWYRQSLGQGLEFLIYFQGNSAPDKSGLPSDRFSAERTGGSVSTLTIQRTQQEDSAVYLCASSIDSQETQYFGPGTRLLVL.

The V gene is TRBV10-3, the J gene TRBJ1-2; no firm D call. CDR1 is ENHRY and CDR2 is SYGVKD in the germline V gene. V lost 8 bases to trimming and J lost 2 bases, with 9 bases between them. This CDR3 has 12 amino acids. CDR3 sequence (DNA): TGTGCCATCGCCAGAGAGAACTATGGCTACACCTTC. It yields the protein CAIARENYGYTF.

The genes are TRBV6-2 or TRBV6-3 and TRBJ2-1; 10 bases line up with TRBD2. Trimming took 6 bases from V and 7 from J; bases not matched to a gene: 9. The CDR3 is 15 amino acids. From germline, CDR1 is MNHEY and CDR2 SVGEGT. The CDR3 DNA follows: TGTGCCAGCAGACTTTGGGCTAGCGGGAGTAATGAGCAGTTCTTC. It translates to CASRLWASGSNEQFF.

This clonotype was seen only a few times. This chain joins TRBV7-8 and TRBJ2-1; 7 nucleotides agree with TRBD1. The J segment lost 0 bases and the V segment lost 5 bases, leaving 7 bases of the junction unmatched. The CDR3 spans 16 residues. Germline loops: CDR1 SGHVS, CDR2 FQNEAQ. This CDR3 reads CASSQDRVSSYNEQFF. The CDR3 region has the DNA TGTGCCAGCAGCCAAGACAGGGTGAGCTCCTACAATGAGCAGTTCTTC.

J is TRBJ1-5 and V is TRBV30; D remains ambiguous. Trimming left V 7 bases short and J 4 bases short, with 14 bases between. The CDR3 sequence is 13 residues long. Germline V lookup: CDR1 GTSNPN, CDR2 SVGIG (reference sequence). The CDR3 DNA reads TGTGCCTCGACTTCAGATGTTAATCAGCCCCAGCATTTT. Translating gives CASTSDVNQPQHF.

The J gene is TRBJ1-6, the V gene TRBV7-2; 9 positions agree with TRBD1. Germline V gene sequence: CDR1 SGHTA, CDR2 FQGNSA. The V and J ends lost 5 bases and 12 bases, in that order; junction bases with no gene match: 8. This CDR3 is 14 amino acids long. CDR3 in amino acids: CASSVQGALVPLHF. The CDR3 coding sequence is TGTGCCAGCAGCGTACAGGGGGCCCTGGTACCCCTCCACTTT.

The chain couples TRBV4-1 to TRBJ1-4; weak D call: TRBD1 (5 bases). The germline V and J ends were trimmed by 1 base and 4 bases, with 13 bases remaining between them. The CDR3 sequence is 16 residues long. Germline CDR1 and CDR2: MGHRA and YSYEKL. Here the CDR3 reads CASSQGRVSHNEKLFF. The CDR3 nucleotides are TGCGCCAGCAGCCAAGGCAGGGTCTCACATAATGAAAAACTGTTTTTT.

The sample holds many counts of this clonotype. The rearrangement links TRBV29-1 to TRBJ2-5, with D possibly matching TRBD2 (5 bases). The CDR3 loop spans 10 amino acids. Per the germline V gene, CDR1 is SQVTM and CDR2 is ANQGSEA. Trimming cost V 4 bases and J 5 bases, with 5 bases left between them. As DNA, the CDR3 is TGCAGCGTTGGAGGGGAGACCCAGTACTTC. This encodes CSVGGETQYF. Using reference TRBV29-1 and TRBJ2-5 for the parts outside the CDR3, the full variable domain is SAVISQKPSRDICQRGTSLTIQCQVDSQVTMMFWYRQQPGQSLTLIATANQGSEATYESGFVIDKFPISRPNLTFSTLTVSNMSPEDSSIYLCSVGGETQYFGPGTRLLVL.

This clonotype was detected a few times. The J gene is TRBJ2-1, the V gene TRBV20-1; D gene uncertain. Germline loops: CDR1 DFQATT, CDR2 SNEGSKA (reference sequence). This CDR3 has 13 amino acids. V dropped 1 base and J dropped 12 bases, with 16 bases sitting between them. CDR3 bases: TGCAGTGCTAGAGTAGGCGGTCCTTATGGGCAGTTCTTC. It encodes CSARVGGPYGQFF.

This clonotype was seen many times. The V gene is TRBV10-3, the J gene TRBJ2-3; D unclear. Germline assignment: CDR1 ENHRY and CDR2 SYGVKD. CDR3 length: 14 residues. Trimming pared 10 bases from V and 0 bases from J, leaving 14 bases between. CDR3 sequence reads: CATSGTASTDTQYF. The CDR3 DNA reads as TGTGCCACCTCAGGAACAGCTAGCACAGATACGCAGTATTTT.

The chain couples TRBV30 to TRBJ2-1, with a possible D match to TRBD2 (5 bases). Germline V lookup: CDR1 GTSNPN, CDR2 SVGIG (reference sequence). V lost 0 bases and J lost 7, with 16 bases in between. The CDR3 is made up of 15 amino acids. The CDR3 region has the DNA TGTGCCTGGAGTGTACTAGGAACCTTGTGGAATGAGCAGTTCTTC. Translation gives CAWSVLGTLWNEQFF. Filled out from reference TRBV30 and TRBJ2-1, the complete variable domain reads SQTIHQWPATLVQPVGSPLSLECTVEGTSNPNLYWYRQAAGRGLQLLFYSVGIGQISSEVPQNLSASRPQDRQFILSSKKLLLSDSGFYLCAWSVLGTLWNEQFFGPGTRLTVL.

This clonotype came up a few times. The chain has TRBV7-2 and TRBJ2-3, with TRBD2 as a possible D gene (5 bases). Deletions cut 0 bases from V and 8 bases from J, with 15 bases between. CDR1 is SGHTA, CDR2 FQGNSA, per germline. The length of the CDR3 is 15 residues. The CDR3 loop reads CASSLAGVLLGTQYF. The CDR3 DNA follows: TGTGCCAGCAGCTTAGCGGGAGTACTCTTGGGTACGCAGTATTTT.

This chain joins TRBV5-1 and TRBJ2-1; 8 positions match TRBD2. Germline assignment: CDR1 SGHRS and CDR2 YFSETQ. The CDR3 covers 15 residues. V gave up 4 bases and J gave up 8 bases; unmatched junction bases: 11. The CDR3 loop is CASSPGLAPTYEQFF. In DNA, the CDR3 is TGCGCCAGCAGCCCCGGACTAGCCCCAACTTATGAGCAGTTCTTC. Full variable domain (remainder filled in from reference TRBV5-1 and TRBJ2-1): KAGVTQTPRYLIKTRGQQVTLSCSPISGHRSVSWYQQTPGQGLQFLFEYFSETQRNKGNFPGRFSGRQFSNSRSEMNVSTLELGDSALYLCASSPGLAPTYEQFFGPGTRLTVL.

There are many counts of this clonotype. This chain joins TRBV6-2 or TRBV6-3 and TRBJ1-2; D gene ambiguous. V was trimmed by 4 bases and J by 2 bases, leaving 5 bases between them. The CDR3 is 12 residues long. Germline V CDR1 and CDR2: MNHEY, SVGEGT. This CDR3 is CASSFPNYGYTF. CDR3 sequence (DNA): TGTGCCAGCAGTTTCCCAAACTATGGCTACACCTTC.

This clonotype was counted between two and nine times. V gene TRBV27 combines with J gene TRBJ2-7; D is perhaps TRBD2 (6 bases). Per germline, CDR1 MNHEY and CDR2 SMNVEV (reference sequence). CDR3 length: 15 residues. V lost 8 bases to trimming and J lost 2 bases, with 19 bases between them. CDR3 region: CASPEGERRTYEQYV. The DNA for the CDR3 is TGTGCCAGCCCGGAGGGTGAGCGAAGGACCTACGAGCAGTACGTC.

This CDR3 reads CASSRRPGTSGRAPYEQFF. The CDR3 DNA follows: TGTGCCAGCAGTAGGCGGCCCGGGACTAGCGGGAGGGCCCCCTATGAGCAGTTCTTC. The chain uses TRBV6-2 or TRBV6-3 and TRBJ2-1; 16 bases are shared with TRBD2. CDR1 and CDR2 (germline): MNHEY, SVGEGT. The CDR3 is made up of 19 amino acids. V was clipped by 5 bases and J by 8 bases; unmatched bases: 15.

The genes are TRBV12-3 or TRBV12-4 and TRBJ1-2; D remains unclear. This CDR3 region has 13 residues. Trimming took off 5 bases at V and 3 bases at J, with 10 bases between the two ends. The CDR3 nucleotides are TGTGCCAGCAGTCCCCGGGGTCACTATGGCTACACCTTC. It yields the protein CASSPRGHYGYTF.

The rearrangement joins TRBV19 to TRBJ1-1, with D unclear. Germline V lookup: CDR1 LNHDA, CDR2 SQIVND (reference sequence). V was trimmed by 5 bases and J by 3 bases, leaving 19 bases between them. The CDR3 extends over 16 amino acids. The CDR3, as DNA: TGTGCCAGTAGTTCCTCTGATCTCCGTCTTCACACTGAAGCTTTCTTT. Translated, it gives CASSSSDLRLHTEAFF.

The CDR3 nucleotides are TGCGCCAGCAGCCAAGATGCGGGAGATACGCAGTATTTT. Protein product: CASSQDAGDTQYF. The rearrangement joins TRBV4-1 to TRBJ2-3, with D perhaps matching TRBD2 (5 bases). Germline values: CDR1 MGHRA, CDR2 YSYEKL. V lost 0 bases, J lost 5 bases, and 6 bases lay in between. This CDR3 is 13 amino acids long.

The V gene is TRBV5-6, the J gene TRBJ2-7; 8 bases are shared with TRBD2. V trimming: 5 bases; J trimming: 2 bases; junction bases outside the gene matches: 9. The germline gives CDR1 SGHDT, CDR2 YYEEEE. The CDR3 length is 15 residues. CDR3 nucleotides: TGTGCCAGCAGTTCTTCCCCGGGACTAGCCTACGAGCAGTACGTC. It codes for CASSSSPGLAYEQYV.

In nucleotides, the CDR3 is TGTGCCAGCAGTTATTTAGCGGTATCCTACGAGCAGTACTTC. Translation gives CASSYLAVSYEQYF. The chain uses TRBV6-5 and TRBJ2-7; tentative D call: TRBD2 (6 bases). CDR3 size: 14 residues. V was shortened by 3 bases and J by 1 base, with 10 bases between the two germline ends. The germline gives CDR1 MNHEY, CDR2 SVGAGI.

The CDR3: CASSLQGDPSNEQFF. The CDR3 nucleotides are TGCGCCAGCAGCTTACAGGGGGACCCCTCCAATGAGCAGTTCTTC. This chain joins TRBV5-1 and TRBJ2-1; 8 bases line up with TRBD1. CDR3 length: 15 residues. Germline V gives CDR1 SGHRS, CDR2 YFSETQ. With 2 bases clipped from V and 6 bases from J, the junction kept 7 bases outside the gene matches. The entire variable domain, with the rest obtained from reference TRBV5-1 and TRBJ2-1, is as follows: KAGVTQTPRYLIKTRGQQVTLSCSPISGHRSVSWYQQTPGQGLQFLFEYFSETQRNKGNFPGRFSGRQFSNSRSEMNVSTLELGDSALYLCASSLQGDPSNEQFFGPGTRLTVL.

This clonotype was seen a few times. The chain carries TRBV18 and TRBJ1-3, with TRBD1 as a possible D gene (6 bases). Germline V lookup: CDR1 KGHSH, CDR2 LQKENI. CDR3 length: 20 residues. V was cut by 3 bases and J by 0 bases, with 24 bases left in between. This CDR3 reads CASSPVRDTVSRRSGNTIYF. The CDR3 bases are TGTGCCAGCTCACCGGTGCGGGACACTGTTAGCCGACGCTCTGGAAACACCATATATTTT.